This TCR beta chain appears in the sequencing data of a study of blood T cell repertoires in COVID-19. Study summary: Spain, Italy and the United States supplied samples that represented acute and convalescent COVID-19. T cells, B-cell-depleted T cells, or PBMCs provided the cDNA or gDNA that served as material.

The study counted Cohort 3 donors as recovered given two negative PCRs, clearance, or symptom resolution. This CDR3 region has 15 residues. V was pared by 4 bases and J by 4 bases, with 10 bases of the junction left unmatched. The germline V gene has CDR1 SGDLS and CDR2 YYNGEE. TCRdb's table, derived via immunoSEQ multiplex PCR, lists solely in-frame clones and lacks some. The sample holds some 350,000 clones; roughly 90% are singletons and the top ten take about 2.7%. The sequenced sample consisted of PBMCs or T cells enriched from blood (not recorded which). The V gene is TRBV9, the J gene TRBJ2-7, with 8 bases that match TRBD1. The clonotype originates from a woman aged 30 to 39 who had recovered from COVID-19. CDR3 DNA: TGTGCCAGCAGCTTGGCCCCCCAGGGGGCGTACGAGCAGTACTTC. It translates to CASSLAPQGAYEQYF.